The 29 T cell receptor beta chains presented below share a single source sample, sequenced in a study of T cells after yellow fever vaccination. TCRdb re-called the 5' RACE reads with MiXCR, one entry per CDR3 protein. This sample has about 340,000 distinct CDR3 sequences, with 8.7% found just once. This material consisted of PBMCs, taken on the day of the first yellow fever vaccination. The receptor set was obtained from a young man who received the YFV17D yellow fever vaccine.

This clonotype was observed a handful of times. The CDR3 loop is CASSRSRWNTEAFF. Here the CDR3 DNA reads TGTGCCAGCAGCCGATCAAGGTGGAACACTGAAGCTTTCTTT. The chain joins TRBV7-2 to TRBJ1-1; D is unclear. This CDR3 comprises 14 residues. CDR1 and CDR2 from the germline V gene are SGHTA and FQGNSA. The V gene lost 5 bases and the J gene lost 1 base, with 11 bases spanning the gap.

This clonotype has more than one count but fewer than ten. V usage is TRBV5-4 and J usage is TRBJ1-3; the D is unclear. Germline CDR1 SGHNT, CDR2 YYREEE (reference sequence). V was trimmed by 5 bases and J by 1 base, leaving 10 bases between them. The CDR3 runs 14 residues. The CDR3 region is CASSMRQSGNTIYF. The DNA for the CDR3 is TGTGCCAGCAGTATGAGGCAGTCTGGAAACACCATATATTTT.

This clonotype was seen more than once but under ten times. The chain is built from TRBV15 and TRBJ1-3; D perhaps matches TRBD1 (6 bases). The CDR3 extends over 17 amino acids. V was clipped by 0 bases and J by 1 base, with 13 bases between them. The germline gives CDR1 LNHNV, CDR2 YYDKDF (reference sequence). The CDR3 bases are TGTGCCACCAGCAGAGATCGCCAGGGGCCGTCTGGAAACACCATATATTTT. Translated, it gives CATSRDRQGPSGNTIYF.

CDR3 DNA: TGTGCCAGCAGTTACGTTCAGGGCCTTCCGTATTTT. It specifies CASSYVQGLPYF. This chain joins TRBV6-2 or TRBV6-3 and TRBJ2-3, with a weak D call TRBD1 (5 bases). Germline V gene sequence: CDR1 MNHEY, CDR2 SVGEGT. V lost 2 bases and J lost 14, with 14 bases in between. The CDR3 has 12 residues.

This clonotype showed up many times. The rearrangement joins TRBV2 to TRBJ2-5, with 10 positions matching TRBD2. The length of the CDR3 is 17 residues. V shed 4 bases and J 5 bases; nucleotides not matched to a gene: 13. Per the germline V gene, CDR1 is SNHLY and CDR2 is FYNNEI. The CDR3 region has the DNA TGTGCCAGCAGTGTGATGGAGCGGGGGGGCCTCCGGGAGACCCAGTACTTC. It codes for CASSVMERGGLRETQYF.

CDR3 sequence: CASKRDRGDSPLHF. In nucleotides, the CDR3 is TGTGCCAGTAAGCGAGACAGGGGGGATTCACCCCTCCACTTT. The chain has TRBV19 and TRBJ1-6; 9 nucleotides line up with TRBD1. V gave up 7 bases and J gave up 8 bases; unmatched junction bases: 6. The CDR3 is 14 amino acids. In germline, CDR1 is LNHDA, CDR2 SQIVND (reference sequence).

The chain joins TRBV3-1 to TRBJ2-3, with 12 bases fitting TRBD2. This CDR3 contains 15 residues. J lost 4 bases, V lost 6 bases, and 5 bases had no gene match. The germline gives CDR1 LGHDT, CDR2 YNNKEL (reference sequence). The CDR3 nucleotides read TGTGCCAGCAGTCCCTGGACTAGCGGGGCAGATACGCAGTATTTT. As protein: CASSPWTSGADTQYF.

This clonotype was counted between two and nine times. V usage is TRBV20-1 and J usage is TRBJ2-5; D remains ambiguous. Looked up from germline, CDR1 is DFQATT and CDR2 is SNEGSKA (reference sequence). The V gene lost 6 bases and the J gene lost 5 bases, with 13 bases spanning the gap. The CDR3 has 12 residues. CDR3 DNA sequence: TGCAGTGCGCCAACACGTGGGGAGACCCAGTACTTC. Its translation: CSAPTRGETQYF.

This clonotype has ten or more counts. J is TRBJ2-3 and V is TRBV7-2, with TRBD2 matching over 7 bases. The CDR3 extends over 14 amino acids. Germline V gene data show CDR1 as SGHTA and CDR2 as FQGNSA. V dropped 3 bases and J dropped 3; count of bases not matched to a gene: 3. The CDR3: CASSLSGGTDTQYF. The CDR3 DNA reads TGTGCCAGCAGCTTGTCGGGGGGTACAGATACGCAGTATTTT.

There are many counts of this clonotype. The chain has TRBV12-3 or TRBV12-4 and TRBJ2-7; tentative D call: TRBD2 (6 bases). The V end was cut by 4 bases, the J end by 5 bases, with 15 bases between. The CDR3 sequence is 14 residues long. DNA of the CDR3: TGTGCCAGCAGTTACGCCGTTGGGGGGAACGAGCAGTACTTC. Residues: CASSYAVGGNEQYF.

This clonotype has just a few counts. V is TRBV12-3 or TRBV12-4 and J is TRBJ2-1, with 8 positions matching TRBD1. J was trimmed by 5 bases and V by 5 bases; bases with no gene match: 5. The CDR3 totals 14 residues. This CDR3 reads CASSVDRGHNEQFF. The DNA for the CDR3 is TGTGCCAGCAGTGTCGACAGGGGCCACAATGAGCAGTTCTTC.

This clonotype was detected a few times. The gene calls are TRBV7-2 and TRBJ2-1, with D hard to call. V was trimmed by 3 bases and J by 8 bases, leaving 11 bases between them. Germline V gene data show CDR1 as SGHTA and CDR2 as FQGNSA. This CDR3 comprises 13 residues. Here the CDR3 reads CASSFVVSDEQFF. In DNA form, the CDR3 reads TGTGCCAGCAGCTTCGTGGTGAGTGATGAGCAGTTCTTC.

This clonotype was picked up a small number of times. The chain uses TRBV5-4 and TRBJ1-1, with D perhaps TRBD1 (6 bases). V was trimmed by 2 bases and J by 0 bases, leaving 11 bases between them. The germline gives CDR1 SGHNT, CDR2 YYREEE (reference sequence). CDR3 length: 15 residues. For the CDR3, the DNA is TGTGCCAGCAGCTTTAGGACAGTTATGAACACTGAAGCTTTCTTT. It yields the protein CASSFRTVMNTEAFF.

Concerning this clonotype itself: The junction shows a germline mismatch at one end, possibly a read error. This chain connects TRBV11-2 to TRBJ2-1; 8 bases line up with TRBD2. There are 17 residues in the CDR3. Germline lookup yields CDR1 SGHAT and CDR2 FQNNGV. CDR3 sequence reads: CASSIDERGWSYNEQFF. The CDR3 nucleotides read TGTGCCAGCAGCATAGACGAGCGGGGGTGGTCCTACAATGAGCAGTTCTTC.

J is TRBJ2-1 and V is TRBV7-2; 7 nucleotides align to TRBD1. CDR1 is SGHTA and CDR2 is FQGNSA in the germline V gene. The CDR3 covers 14 residues. CDR3 protein: CAHTGTDHYNEQFF. DNA for the CDR3: TGTGCTCACACCGGGACAGACCACTACAATGAGCAGTTCTTC.

This chain joins TRBV15 and TRBJ2-5; D is uncertain. The CDR3 covers 13 residues. From germline, CDR1 is LNHNV and CDR2 YYDKDF (reference sequence). V was pared by 1 base and J by 7 bases, with 10 bases between. The CDR3 spells CATSRADLGTQYF. The CDR3 DNA is TGTGCCACCAGCAGAGCAGACTTGGGGACCCAGTACTTC.

This clonotype came up many times. This chain connects TRBV6-1 to TRBJ2-1, with TRBD2 matching over 13 bases. CDR1 and CDR2 from the germline V gene are MNHNS and SASEGT. This CDR3 contains 15 residues. The ends lost 6 bases at V and 4 bases at J; junction bases unmatched: 3. The CDR3 sequence: CASSQTSGGYNEQFF. The CDR3 DNA reads as TGTGCCAGCAGCCAGACTAGCGGGGGGTACAATGAGCAGTTCTTC.

This clonotype came up a few times. CDR3 amino acids: CASSLYQVGTQYF. CDR3 nucleotides: TGTGCCAGCAGTTTATACCAGGTTGGGACCCAGTACTTC. The chain combines TRBV28 with TRBJ2-5; D is uncertain. V was trimmed by 1 base and J by 7 bases, leaving 10 bases between them. The CDR3 spans 13 residues. Germline CDR1 reads MDHEN; CDR2 reads SYDVKM.

The chain combines TRBV7-2 with TRBJ1-2; perhaps TRBD1 as D (5 bases). The CDR3 spans 15 residues. The V gene's germline CDR1 is SGHTA and CDR2 FQGNSA. V was shortened by 5 bases and J by 0 bases, with 13 bases between the two germline ends. CDR3 loop: CASSRRQRTNYGYTF. CDR3 DNA: TGTGCCAGCAGCCGGAGACAGAGAACTAACTATGGCTACACCTTC.

V gene TRBV6-2 or TRBV6-3 combines with J gene TRBJ1-1; D perhaps matches TRBD1 (6 bases). Per the germline V gene, CDR1 is MNHEY and CDR2 is SVGEGT. This CDR3 has 16 residues. With 2 bases removed from V and 0 bases from J, the gap between germline ends came to 13 bases. The CDR3 DNA sequence: TGTGCCAGCAGTTACCATACAGGGCAAATGAACACTGAAGCTTTCTTT. This encodes CASSYHTGQMNTEAFF.

This clonotype was seen a few times. The gene calls are TRBV29-1 and TRBJ1-5; 11 bases align to TRBD1. The germline CDR1 and CDR2 sequences are SQVTM and ANQGSEA. Trimming removed 6 bases from V and 6 bases from J; junction bases left unmatched: 1. This CDR3 is built from 12 residues. The CDR3 DNA follows: TGCAGCGTGGGGACAGGGGGTCAGCCCCAGCATTTT. It codes for CSVGTGGQPQHF.

This clonotype turned up a few times. The rearrangement uses TRBV21-1 and TRBJ1-2. TRBV21-1 has pseudogene status. The CDR3 length is 15 residues. Here the CDR3 reads CASSKVGFRAHGYTF. DNA of the CDR3: TGTGCCAGCAGCAAAGTGGGGTTCCGGGCCCATGGCTACACCTTC.

This chain uses TRBV5-4 with TRBJ1-6, with unresolved D. V was trimmed by 1 base and J by 7 bases, leaving 6 bases between them. The V gene's germline CDR1 is SGHNT and CDR2 YYREEE (reference sequence). The CDR3 length is 13 residues. As DNA, the CDR3 is TGTGCCAGCAGCTTGATTAAAAATTCACCCCTCCACTTT. Encoded protein: CASSLIKNSPLHF.

This clonotype was observed a few times. This chain joins TRBV5-4 and TRBJ2-3; TRBD2 matches at 8 bases. V lost 1 base and J lost 3; bases outside the gene matches: 13. In germline, CDR1 is SGHNT, CDR2 YYREEE (reference sequence). CDR3 length equals 18 residues. Written as DNA, the CDR3 is TGTGCCAGCAGCTTGTCGGTATCGGGGGGGGCCGGGACAGATACGCAGTATTTT. This translates into CASSLSVSGGAGTDTQYF.

The J gene is TRBJ2-7, the V gene TRBV7-2, with D perhaps TRBD2 (5 bases). Germline V gene sequence: CDR1 SGHTA, CDR2 FQGNSA. The V gene lost 1 base and the J gene lost 3 bases, with 7 bases spanning the gap. The CDR3 loop spans 13 amino acids. The CDR3 coding sequence is TGTGCCAGCAGCTTAGGCGGGCACTACGAGCAGTACTTC. It codes for CASSLGGHYEQYF.

DNA for the CDR3: TGTGCCAGCAGGGGGGGGAGGCGGGGTTCCACTGAAGCTTTCTTT. Translating gives CASRGGRRGSTEAFF. The chain recombines TRBV12-3 or TRBV12-4 with TRBJ1-1, with a weak D call TRBD1 (5 bases). The CDR3 runs to 15 residues. Trimming removed 6 bases at V and 4 bases at J, with 18 bases between.

V usage is TRBV7-6 and J usage is TRBJ2-4; the match to TRBD1 covers 11 bases. The CDR3 totals 17 residues. The V segment lost 4 bases and the J segment 3 bases; nucleotides outside the gene matches: 8. Germline CDR1 reads SGHVS; CDR2 reads FNYEAQ. CDR3 in DNA: TGTGCCAGCAGCTCGGACAGGGGGCTTTATGGCAAAAACATTCAGTACTTC. Amino acid sequence: CASSSDRGLYGKNIQYF.

This clonotype was seen only a few times. The chain links TRBV27 to TRBJ2-3, with TRBD1 matching 7 bases. CDR3 size: 16 residues. The V gene end was trimmed by 5 bases and the J gene end by 1 base; junction bases not matched to a gene: 9. Germline V gives CDR1 MNHEY, CDR2 SMNVEV (reference sequence). CDR3 protein: CASSIGTDLGTDTQYF. Here the CDR3 DNA reads TGTGCCAGCAGTATCGGGACAGACCTCGGCACAGATACGCAGTATTTT.

This clonotype appeared a few times. The V gene is TRBV7-6, the J gene TRBJ1-1; a possible D gene is TRBD1 (5 bases). Trimming took off 4 bases at V and 4 bases at J, with 22 bases between the two ends. The germline V gene encodes CDR1 SGHVS and CDR2 FNYEAQ. This CDR3 contains 17 residues. The CDR3 here is CASSYQGAGWRSTEAFF. CDR3 DNA sequence: TGTGCCAGCAGCTACCAAGGGGCAGGGTGGAGAAGCACTGAAGCTTTCTTT.